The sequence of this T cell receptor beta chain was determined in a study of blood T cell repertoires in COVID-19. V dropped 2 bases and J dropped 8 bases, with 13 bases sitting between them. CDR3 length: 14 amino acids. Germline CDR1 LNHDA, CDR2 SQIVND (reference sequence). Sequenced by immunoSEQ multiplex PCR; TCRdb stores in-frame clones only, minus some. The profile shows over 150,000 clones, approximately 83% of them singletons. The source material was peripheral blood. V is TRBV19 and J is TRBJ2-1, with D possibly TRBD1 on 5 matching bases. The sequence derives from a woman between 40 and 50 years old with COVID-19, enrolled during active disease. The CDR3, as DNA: TGTGCCAGTAGTATACGCCGGACATTGGATGAGCAGTTCTTC. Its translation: CASSIRRTLDEQFF.